The clone carrying this T cell receptor beta chain was counted at least ten times. No antigen is known for it. This sample was taken from a study of breast tumors, draining lymph nodes, adjacent tissues. Points from the study as a whole: Luminal-like breast cancer showed significantly higher tumor–nontumor repertoire similarity than basal-like. Compared with lymph nodes, tumors were less diverse; compared with nontumor tissue, more.

Axillary draining lymph nodes of breast cancer patients supplied the node samples. The CDR3 extends over 16 amino acids. Trimming removed 3 bases at V and 2 bases at J, with 16 bases between. In germline, CDR1 is SGHVS, CDR2 FQNEAQ. TCRdb passed the multiplex PCR reads through MiXCR, listing each CDR3 protein once. The table lists over 200,000 distinct CDR3 sequences, about 30% of them singletons, with around 1.5% in the top ten. Material: axillary lymph node tissue. The gene calls are TRBV7-8 and TRBJ2-5, with D perhaps matching TRBD1 (6 bases). The clonotype was recovered from a female donor with breast cancer. Some clones in this sample may be carry-over from other donors' samples. The CDR3 DNA follows: TGTGCCAGCAGCTTCGAACAGGGAGTTGGGCAAGAGACCCAGTACTTC. Translated, it gives CASSFEQGVGQETQYF.